Presented here are 5 T cell receptor beta chains from one specimen sequenced in a study of naive and memory T cell subsets (TCRdb year 2017). Library method: UMI-ligation and nested PCR. Instrument on record: Illumina MiSeq. An equimolar mix of two oligonucleotides covering both TRBC1 and TRBC2 was used as the beta constant-region primer. Four rounds of PCR, combining the SP2 primer with nested alpha and beta constant-region primers, were used to amplify the ligated cDNA. TCRdb trimmed the raw reads at Q25, called clones with MiXCR and kept productive beta chains. All rows with the same CDR3 protein become a single entry with the most common DNA and genes. Recorded for this sample are 130,000 or so distinct CDR3 sequences; 35% to 40% of them occurred a single time. The top ten clones comprise less than 1% of the sample. Input material: central memory CD4+ T cells from blood. The cell subset or site label of this sample denotes: central memory, CD45RA- CD27+. The receptors stem from a human donor in good health.

This clonotype appeared a few times. The CDR3, as DNA: TGTGCCAGCAGCTTTGATCGAACTCTAGCGAAAGACGAGACCCAGTACTTC. It yields the protein CASSFDRTLAKDETQYF. This chain links TRBV12-3 or TRBV12-4 with TRBJ2-5, with a possible D match to TRBD2 (6 bases). The CDR3 is 17 residues long. Trimming took off 6 bases at V and 5 bases at J, with 25 bases between the two ends.

The chain has TRBV6-1 and TRBJ2-7; TRBD2 aligns across 9 bases. V gave up 4 bases and J gave up 3 bases; unmatched junction bases: 4. CDR3 length: 14 residues. Germline CDR1 MNHNS, CDR2 SASEGT. The CDR3 region has the DNA TGTGCCAGCAGTGTCCCTAGCGGGAACTACGAGCAGTACTTC. Translating gives CASSVPSGNYEQYF.

The table lists this clonotype with a few counts. The genes are TRBV7-8 and TRBJ1-5; D call uncertain. Trimming cost V 1 base and J 1 base, with 11 bases left between them. Germline lookup yields CDR1 SGHVS and CDR2 FQNEAQ. The CDR3 has 16 residues. CDR3 in DNA: TGTGCCAGCAGCTTAGTCGGGGTTTCGAGCAATCAGCCCCAGCATTTT. Its translation is CASSLVGVSSNQPQHF.

This clonotype has only a few counts. The chain uses TRBV30 and TRBJ1-1, with D possibly being TRBD1 (6 bases). Germline CDR1 is GTSNPN and CDR2 is SVGIG (reference sequence). The CDR3 length is 11 residues. DNA for the CDR3: TGTGCACAACAGGGAGACACTGAAGCTTTCTTT. Its translation is CAQQGDTEAFF.

This clonotype was counted at least ten times. This chain links TRBV20-1 with TRBJ2-1; 10 bases are shared with TRBD2. In germline, CDR1 is DFQATT, CDR2 SNEGSKA (reference sequence). The CDR3 sequence is 15 residues long. The trim removed 3 bases at V and 8 bases at J, leaving 10 bases unmatched. For the CDR3, the DNA is TGCAGTGCTAGCGGTACTAGCGGGAAGATTGATGAGCAGTTCTTC. Translation gives CSASGTSGKIDEQFF.